This T cell receptor (beta chain) was recorded in a study of blood T cell repertoires in COVID-19. Study-wide context: Samples of COVID-19 (acute and convalescent) were obtained from the United States, Italy and Spain.

The CDR3 loop spans 12 amino acids. The trim removed 10 bases at V and 3 bases at J, leaving 6 bases unmatched. Germline assignment: CDR1 LNHDA and CDR2 SQIVND (reference sequence). The table came from immunoSEQ multiplex PCR; TCRdb's copy has only in-frame clones and leaves some out. Of about 190,000 clones listed, around three quarters are singletons. The clonotype was recovered from a man aged 60 to 75 with active or convalescent COVID-19. Sequencing input: peripheral blood. This chain links TRBV19 with TRBJ2-7; 7 bases are a match to TRBD1. Here the CDR3 reads CATSRTGYEQYF. The CDR3 DNA reads as TGTGCCACCTCCCGGACAGGCTACGAGCAGTACTTC.